This TCR beta chain was found in a study of T cell responses to AZD1222 COVID-19 vaccine. With respect to this clone: The antigen is unknown.

The table came from immunoSEQ multiplex PCR; TCRdb's copy has only in-frame clones and leaves some out. The repertoire holds about 120,000 clones, with about 85% as singletons. Whole-study findings and limits: Spike-specific TCR breadth and depth were elevated following two AZD1222 doses. In the spike-specific TCR repertoire, nearly half reportedly target unmutated variant regions.

Trimming removed 5 bases at V and 5 bases at J, with 12 bases between. There are 13 residues in the CDR3. The input for sequencing was peripheral blood, taken on day 0 of AZD1222 vaccination. This chain joins TRBV12-3 or TRBV12-4 and TRBJ2-5; TRBD1 is a possible D gene (5 bases). The TCR originated in an adult in good health. CDR3 protein: CASSRRTYETQYF. The DNA of the CDR3 is TGTGCCAGCAGTCGAAGGACATATGAGACCCAGTACTTC.